The rows below give T cell receptor beta chains drawn from one sample of a study of control samples from healthy donors and cancer patients. The repertoire was sequenced with immunoSEQ multiplex PCR; TCRdb's copy has only in-frame clones and lacks some. This table holds roughly 170,000 clones, 80% to 95% found once. What was sequenced was blood. The source of these receptors is a middle-aged woman in good health. The CDR3 runs from the conserved cysteine through the conserved F or W. D genes are given only for firm matches. Part of the rows lack a size; the others show once, few, many or a class for expanded clones.

D gene: NA; V gene: TRBV12-5; J gene: TRBJ2-7; clone size: NA; CDR3 protein: CASGLEGSFSYEQYF; CDR3 DNA: TGTGCTAGTGGCCTGGAGGGAAGCTTCTCCTACGAGCAGTACTTC
D gene: NA; V gene: TRBV15; J gene: TRBJ2-2; clone size: NA; CDR3 protein: CATSRDLNTGELFF; CDR3 DNA: TGTGCCACCAGCAGAGATCTAAACACCGGGGAGCTGTTTTTT
D gene: NA; V gene: TRBV18; J gene: TRBJ1-4; clone size: NA; CDR3 protein: CASSPREGVRPVNEKLFF; CDR3 DNA: TGTGCCAGCTCACCACGGGAGGGCGTGAGGCCCGTTAATGAAAAACTGTTTTTT
D gene: NA; V gene: TRBV7-9; J gene: TRBJ1-1; clone size: once; CDR3 protein: CASRIGGPEAFF; CDR3 DNA: TGTGCCAGCAGGATCGGGGGGCCTGAAGCTTTCTTT
D gene: NA; V gene: TRBV7-6; J gene: TRBJ1-6; clone size: NA; CDR3 protein: CASSARVSSNSPLHF; CDR3 DNA: TGTGCCAGCAGCGCTAGGGTATCTTCCAATTCACCCCTCCACTTT
D gene: NA; V gene: TRBV19; J gene: TRBJ1-1; clone size: NA; CDR3 protein: CASSPVEVLENTEAFF; CDR3 DNA: TGTGCCAGTAGTCCCGTGGAGGTACTAGAGAACACTGAAGCTTTCTTT
D gene: NA; V gene: TRBV5-1; J gene: TRBJ1-3; clone size: NA; CDR3 protein: CASSLLMRQSSSGNTIYF; CDR3 DNA: TGCGCCAGCAGCTTGTTAATGCGACAGTCAAGCTCTGGAAACACCATATATTTT
D gene: NA; V gene: TRBV19; J gene: TRBJ2-7; clone size: NA; CDR3 protein: CAKPNGAEHEQYF; CDR3 DNA: TGTGCCAAACCAAACGGGGCGGAGCACGAGCAGTACTTC
D gene: TRBD1; V gene: TRBV19; J gene: TRBJ1-2; clone size: NA; CDR3 protein: CASSRTGYGYTF; CDR3 DNA: TGTGCCAGTAGTCGGACAGGCTATGGCTACACCTTC
D gene: NA; V gene: TRBV3-1/TRBV3-2; J gene: TRBJ1-1; clone size: NA; CDR3 protein: CASSHLGNTEAFF; CDR3 DNA: TGTGCCAGCAGCCATTTGGGTAACACTGAAGCTTTCTTT
D gene: TRBD2; V gene: TRBV6-1; J gene: TRBJ2-3; clone size: NA; CDR3 protein: CASSVRLAASTDTQYF; CDR3 DNA: TGTGCCAGCAGTGTACGCCTAGCGGCTAGCACAGATACGCAGTATTTT
D gene: TRBD1; V gene: TRBV10-3; J gene: TRBJ1-3; clone size: NA; CDR3 protein: CAIRRMGQGDGNTIYF; CDR3 DNA: TGTGCCATCAGAAGAATGGGACAGGGGGACGGAAACACCATATATTTT
D gene: TRBD1; V gene: TRBV7-9; J gene: TRBJ2-3; clone size: NA; CDR3 protein: CASSLTGTLDTQYF; CDR3 DNA: TGTGCCAGCAGCCTGACAGGGACCCTAGATACGCAGTATTTT
D gene: TRBD2; V gene: TRBV10-3; J gene: TRBJ2-3; clone size: NA; CDR3 protein: CAIGTSGGPTDTQYF; CDR3 DNA: TGTGCCATAGGGACTAGCGGGGGCCCCACAGATACGCAGTATTTT
D gene: TRBD1; V gene: TRBV4-1; J gene: TRBJ1-3; clone size: NA; CDR3 protein: CASSLRGHYGNTIYF; CDR3 DNA: TGCGCCAGCAGCCTCAGGGGGCATTATGGAAACACCATATATTTT